This T cell receptor beta chain was sequenced during a study of OX40 agonist ivuxolimab in advanced cancers. Study summary: It was ivuxolimab, an agonistic anti-OX40 (CD134) antibody, that patients were treated with. Every 2 weeks, patients received ivuxolimab intravenously, dosed at 0.01 to 10 mg/kg.

This CDR3 contains 14 residues. Germline assignment: CDR1 MNHNS and CDR2 SASEGT. Trimming removed 5 bases at V and 6 bases at J, with 15 bases between. Regarding this clone: Its antigen is currently unknown.

The assay was immunoSEQ multiplex PCR, and TCRdb's table has in-frame clones only and misses some. The data show some 100,000 clones, with around 80% seen just once and 5.5% held by the top ten. General observations from the study: CD4+ and CD8+ T cells in blood underwent clonal expansion by week 6 at 0.1 to 3.0 mg/kg. Antigens targeted by the expanded peripheral T cells were not determined.

The sequence derives from an adult with an advanced solid tumor such as melanoma, head and neck, liver or kidney cancer. The source was CD4+ or CD8+ T cells sorted from blood, collected in a trial of the OX40 agonist ivuxolimab. This chain uses TRBV6-1 with TRBJ2-3, with D maybe TRBD1 (5 bases). CDR3 nucleotides: TGTGCCAGCAGTATGGGGCTAGTTTCCGATACGCAGTATTTT. Amino acid sequence: CASSMGLVSDTQYF.